This T cell receptor beta chain comes out of a study of radiation and T cells in renal cell carcinoma. Study-wide results and limits: Pretreatment tumor biopsies were lacking, so baseline clonotypes are unknown. Top tumor clonotypes rose in blood 2 weeks post-radiation, then contracted.

Indicated time point: blood 2 weeks post-SBRT. Noted treatment: 15 Gy SBRT to primary tumor, nephrectomy 4 weeks later. The tumor was a clear cell renal cell carcinoma. The data were produced by immunoSEQ multiplex PCR, yet TCRdb's version contains in-frame clones alone and is incomplete. The profile shows about 150,000 clones, about nine tenths of them singletons. The germline V gene encodes CDR1 SQVTM and CDR2 ANQGSEA. Trimming cost V 3 bases and J 2 bases, with 13 bases left between them. This CDR3 contains 14 residues. About this clone itself: Its specificity is not known.

This rearrangement joins TRBV29-1 to TRBJ1-1, with D maybe TRBD1 (5 bases). Source: blood, taken from a patient whose treatment included radiotherapy and nephrectomy. This clonotype was obtained from a woman between 45 and 65 years old with renal cell carcinoma. CDR3 DNA sequence: TGCAGCGTTGATCAGGGCCGGTCAAACACTGAAGCTTTCTTT. Residues: CSVDQGRSNTEAFF.